This TCR beta chain was sequenced during a study of blood T cell repertoires in COVID-19. This clone turned up a few times. Profiling relied on immunoSEQ multiplex PCR, and the TCRdb table lists in-frame clones only, not all of them. Of more than 130,000 clones detected, 85% to 90% appear once; the ten largest clones hold roughly 10%. This CDR3 has 16 residues. V lost 3 bases, J lost 4 bases, and 8 bases stayed unmatched. CDR1 is MGHRA, CDR2 YSYEKL, per germline. Sequenced input: peripheral blood. The chain combines TRBV4-1 with TRBJ2-7, with TRBD2 matching 11 bases. The TCR originated in a man in his forties or fifties with active or convalescent COVID-19. The CDR3: CASSQYTSGSRYEQYF. The CDR3, as DNA: TGCGCCAGCAGCCAGTACACTAGCGGGAGCAGGTACGAGCAGTACTTC.